Included here is one TCR beta chain sequence, with context. The source of the sample is a study of T cells in tuberculosis. As for time point: new active TB diagnosis, blood taken before or within 7 days of starting treatment. This table comes from immunoSEQ multiplex PCR, and its TCRdb copy is limited to in-frame clones, with some not included. Here the sample spans about 33,000 clones, 92% being singletons. The germline V gene encodes CDR1 SGHTA and CDR2 FQGNSA. Trimming removed 3 bases from V and 2 bases from J, with 8 bases in between. The CDR3 has 14 amino acids. The input for sequencing was PBMCs, taken at tuberculosis diagnosis. This TCR derives from an adult with tuberculosis. Some clones in this sample may be carry-over from other donors' samples. This chain uses TRBV7-2 with TRBJ1-5; D not resolved. The CDR3 region has the DNA TGTGCCAGCAGCTTTCTAGGTGGCAATCAGCCCCAGCATTTT. The encoded protein is CASSFLGGNQPQHF.